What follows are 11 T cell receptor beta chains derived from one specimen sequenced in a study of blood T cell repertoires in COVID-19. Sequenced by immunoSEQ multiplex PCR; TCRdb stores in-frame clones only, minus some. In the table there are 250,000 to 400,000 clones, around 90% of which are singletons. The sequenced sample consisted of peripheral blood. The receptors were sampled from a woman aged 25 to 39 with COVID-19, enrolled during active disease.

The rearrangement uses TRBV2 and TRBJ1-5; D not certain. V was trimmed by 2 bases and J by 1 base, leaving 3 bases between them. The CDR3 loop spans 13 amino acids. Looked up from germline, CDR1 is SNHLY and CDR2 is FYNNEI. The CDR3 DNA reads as TGTGCCAGCAGTGAACCGAGCAATCAGCCCCAGCATTTT. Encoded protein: CASSEPSNQPQHF.

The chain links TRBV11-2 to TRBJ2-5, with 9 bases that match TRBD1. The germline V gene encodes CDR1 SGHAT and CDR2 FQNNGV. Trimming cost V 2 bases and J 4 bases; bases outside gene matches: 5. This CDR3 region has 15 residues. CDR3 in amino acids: CASSLPGQGRETQYF. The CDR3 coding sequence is TGTGCCAGCAGCTTACCGGGACAGGGAAGAGAGACCCAGTACTTC.

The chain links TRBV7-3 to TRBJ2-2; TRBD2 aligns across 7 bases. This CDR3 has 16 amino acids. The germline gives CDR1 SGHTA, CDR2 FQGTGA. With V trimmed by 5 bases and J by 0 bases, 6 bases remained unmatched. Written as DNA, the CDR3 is TGTGCCAGCAGCCCAGCGAGCGGGGCGAACACCGGGGAGCTGTTTTTT. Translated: CASSPASGANTGELFF.

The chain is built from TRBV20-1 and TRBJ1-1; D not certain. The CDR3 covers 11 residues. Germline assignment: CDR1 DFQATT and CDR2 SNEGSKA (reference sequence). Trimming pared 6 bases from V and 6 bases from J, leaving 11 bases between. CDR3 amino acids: CSAEHSAEAFF. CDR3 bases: TGCAGTGCAGAACATAGCGCTGAAGCTTTCTTT.

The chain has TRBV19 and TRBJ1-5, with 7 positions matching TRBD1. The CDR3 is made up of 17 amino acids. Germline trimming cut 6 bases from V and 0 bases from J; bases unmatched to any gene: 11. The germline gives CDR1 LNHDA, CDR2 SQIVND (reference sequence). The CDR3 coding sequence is TGTGCCAGTAGGGGGATACCGGGACAGTATAGCAATCAGCCCCAGCATTTT. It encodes CASRGIPGQYSNQPQHF.

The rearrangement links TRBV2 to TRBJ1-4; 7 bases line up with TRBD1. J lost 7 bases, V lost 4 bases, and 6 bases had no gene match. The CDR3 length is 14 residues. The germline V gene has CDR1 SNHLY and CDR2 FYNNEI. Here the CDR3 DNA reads TGTGCCAGCAGTGTAGACAGGGCGGGTGAAAAACTGTTTTTT. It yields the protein CASSVDRAGEKLFF.

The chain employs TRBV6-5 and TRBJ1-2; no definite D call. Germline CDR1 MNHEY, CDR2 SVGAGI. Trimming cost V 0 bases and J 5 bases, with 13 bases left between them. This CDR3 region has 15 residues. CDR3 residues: CASSYSSLDGYGYTF. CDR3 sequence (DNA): TGTGCCAGCAGTTACTCGTCCCTTGACGGGTATGGCTACACCTTC.

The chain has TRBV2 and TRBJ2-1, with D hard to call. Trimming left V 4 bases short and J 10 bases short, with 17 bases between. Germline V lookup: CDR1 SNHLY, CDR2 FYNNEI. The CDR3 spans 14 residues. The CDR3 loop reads CASSGRRTAEEQFF. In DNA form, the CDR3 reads TGTGCCAGCAGTGGAAGGAGAACCGCGGAAGAGCAGTTCTTC.

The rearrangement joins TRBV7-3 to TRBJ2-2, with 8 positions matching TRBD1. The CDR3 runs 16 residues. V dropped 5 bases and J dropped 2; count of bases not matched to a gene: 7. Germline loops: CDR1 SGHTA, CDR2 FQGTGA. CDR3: CASSRKGQVNTGELFF. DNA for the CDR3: TGTGCCAGCAGCCGGAAGGGACAGGTTAACACCGGGGAGCTGTTTTTT.

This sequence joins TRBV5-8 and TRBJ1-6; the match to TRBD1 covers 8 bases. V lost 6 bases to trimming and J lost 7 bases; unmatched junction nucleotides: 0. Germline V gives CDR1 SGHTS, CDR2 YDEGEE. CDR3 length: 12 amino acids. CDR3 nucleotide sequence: TGTGCCAGCAACAGGGGGAATTCACCCCTCCACTTT. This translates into CASNRGNSPLHF.

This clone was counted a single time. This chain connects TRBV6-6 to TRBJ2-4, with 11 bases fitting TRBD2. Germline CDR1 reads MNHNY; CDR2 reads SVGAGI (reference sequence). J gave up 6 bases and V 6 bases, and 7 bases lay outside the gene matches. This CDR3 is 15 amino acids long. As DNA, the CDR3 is TGTGCCAGCAGCCCAGGGACTAGCGGTCCAAACATTCAGTACTTC. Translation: CASSPGTSGPNIQYF.